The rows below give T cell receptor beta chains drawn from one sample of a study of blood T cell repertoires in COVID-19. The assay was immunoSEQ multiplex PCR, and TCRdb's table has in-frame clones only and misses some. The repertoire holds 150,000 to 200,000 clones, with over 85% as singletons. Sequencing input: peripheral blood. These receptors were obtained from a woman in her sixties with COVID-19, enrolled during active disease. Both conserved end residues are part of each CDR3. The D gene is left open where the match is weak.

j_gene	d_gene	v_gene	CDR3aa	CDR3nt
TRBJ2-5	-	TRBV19	CASGQTGGLETQYF	TGTGCCAGTGGCCAGACAGGCGGACTGGAGACCCAGTACTTC
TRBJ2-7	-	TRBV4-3	CASSQESGVNYEQYF	TGCGCCAGCAGCCAAGAATCGGGGGTTAACTACGAGCAGTACTTC
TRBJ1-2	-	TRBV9	CASSVGGRGTLDCQF	TGTGCCAGCAGCGTAGGAGGTAGAGGGACACTCGATTGCCAATTC
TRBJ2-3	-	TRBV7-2	CASSSPSTPSTDTQYF	TGTGCCAGCAGCTCACCTAGCACCCCTAGCACAGATACGCAGTATTTT
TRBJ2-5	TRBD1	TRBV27	CASSLVGSRGRETQYF	TGTGCCAGCAGTTTAGTAGGTTCCAGGGGGCGTGAGACCCAGTACTTC
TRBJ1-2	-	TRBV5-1	CASSSLGVSDYGYTF	TGCGCCAGCAGCTCCCTCGGGGTTTCGGACTATGGCTACACCTTC
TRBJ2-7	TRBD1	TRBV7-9	CASSLGGTGFEQYF	TGTGCCAGCAGCTTAGGGGGGACAGGGTTCGAGCAGTACTTC
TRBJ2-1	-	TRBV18	CASSPPSVNEQFF	TGTGCCAGCTCACCACCGTCGGTCAATGAGCAGTTCTTC
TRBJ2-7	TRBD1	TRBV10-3	CAIRVSRGQGNYEQYF	TGTGCCATCAGAGTGTCCCGCGGACAGGGGAACTACGAGCAGTACTTC
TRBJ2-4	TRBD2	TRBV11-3	CASSLSGESKNIQYF	TGTGCCAGCAGCTTAAGCGGGGAATCCAAAAACATTCAGTACTTC
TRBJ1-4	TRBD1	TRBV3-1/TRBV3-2	CASSQSDRVEEKLFF	TGTGCCAGCAGCCAATCGGACAGGGTAGAGGAAAAACTGTTTTTT
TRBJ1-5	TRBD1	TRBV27	CASSLSGTGGYYDQPQHF	TGTGCCAGCAGTTTATCGGGGACAGGGGGCTACTATGATCAGCCCCAGCATTTT
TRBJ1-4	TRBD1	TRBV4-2	CASSHYRGREKLFF	TGTGCCAGCAGCCATTACAGGGGTCGAGAAAAACTGTTTTTT
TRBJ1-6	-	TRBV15	CATSREQGNNSPLHF	TGTGCCACCAGCAGAGAACAGGGCAATAATTCACCCCTCCACTTT